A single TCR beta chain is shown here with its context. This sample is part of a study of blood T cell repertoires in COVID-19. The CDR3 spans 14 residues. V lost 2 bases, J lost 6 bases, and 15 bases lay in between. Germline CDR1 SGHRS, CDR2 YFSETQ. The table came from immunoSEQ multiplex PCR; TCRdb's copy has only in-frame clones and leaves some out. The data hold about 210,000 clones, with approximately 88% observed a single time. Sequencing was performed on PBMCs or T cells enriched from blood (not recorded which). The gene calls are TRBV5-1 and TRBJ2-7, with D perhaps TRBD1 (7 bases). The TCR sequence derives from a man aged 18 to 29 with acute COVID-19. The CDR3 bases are TGCGCCAGCAGCTTATGGGCAGGGGGGCGCGAGCAGTACTTC. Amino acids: CASSLWAGGREQYF.